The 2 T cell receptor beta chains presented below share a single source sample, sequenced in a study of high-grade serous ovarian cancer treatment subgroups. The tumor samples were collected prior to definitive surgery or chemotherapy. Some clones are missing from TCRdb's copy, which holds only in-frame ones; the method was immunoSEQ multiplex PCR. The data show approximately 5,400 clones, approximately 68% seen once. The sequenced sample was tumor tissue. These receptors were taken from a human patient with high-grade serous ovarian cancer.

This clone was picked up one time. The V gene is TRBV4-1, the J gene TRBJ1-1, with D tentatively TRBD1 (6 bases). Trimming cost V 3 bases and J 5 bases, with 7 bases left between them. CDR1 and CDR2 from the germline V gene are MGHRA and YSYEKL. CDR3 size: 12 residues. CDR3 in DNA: TGCGCCAGCAGCCAGGGGGCAACTGAAGCTTTCTTT. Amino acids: CASSQGATEAFF.

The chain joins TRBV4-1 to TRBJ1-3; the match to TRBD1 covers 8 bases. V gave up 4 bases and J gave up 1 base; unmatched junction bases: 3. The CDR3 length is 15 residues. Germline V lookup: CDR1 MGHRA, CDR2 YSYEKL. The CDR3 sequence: CASSPRQGSGNTIYF. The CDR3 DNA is TGCGCCAGCAGCCCCCGACAGGGGTCTGGAAACACCATATATTTT.